This TCR beta chain was recovered during a study of shared clonotypes between healthy human individuals. In the study overall: Sampling drew on donors who were a couple of women and a few men aged 18 to 49.

CDR3 size: 15 residues. The V segment lost 1 base and the J segment 5 bases; nucleotides outside the gene matches: 5. CDR1 is SGHRS, CDR2 YFSETQ, per germline. Using immunoSEQ multiplex PCR, the repertoire was profiled, and TCRdb retains in-frame clones only, with some absent. This sample yields approximately 1.9 million clones, of which around 93% are seen a single time; more than 1.5% belongs to the top ten. As defined, naive CD8 cells were CD45RO-negative and positively selected for CCR7, with terminally differentiated effector memory CD45RA+ cells excluded. The source is a man aged 18 to 29 in good health. Some clones in this sample may be carry-over from other donors' samples. The V gene is TRBV5-1, the J gene TRBJ2-7; TRBD2 aligns across 11 bases. Sequenced input: naive CD8+ T cells from PBMCs. CDR3 sequence: CASSLTLAGADEQYF. CDR3 DNA sequence: TGCGCCAGCAGCTTGACACTAGCGGGAGCTGACGAGCAGTACTTC. The entire variable domain, with the rest obtained from reference TRBV5-1 and TRBJ2-7, is as follows: KAGVTQTPRYLIKTRGQQVTLSCSPISGHRSVSWYQQTPGQGLQFLFEYFSETQRNKGNFPGRFSGRQFSNSRSEMNVSTLELGDSALYLCASSLTLAGADEQYFGPGTRLTVT.